Sequencing of this T cell receptor (beta chain) was carried out in a study of cytomegalovirus exposure and HLA in healthy donors. Study-wide background: In a later analysis, the 120 or so validation repertoires were reported to have used the same platform as the approximately 700 first-cohort repertoires. Study conclusions and caveats: Whilst most TCR sequences proved rare, a subset of public TCRs occurred across many donors.

The donors belonged to the roughly 130-subject validation cohort, separate from the approximately 700-subject first cohort. Clones were sequenced by immunoSEQ multiplex PCR, and TCRdb holds only the in-frame ones, with some missing. The top ten hold about 3% of the sample, which has 55,000 to 80,000 clones, 90% to 95% seen once. Note on this clone: Its antigen remains unidentified.

This clonotype originated in a man between 18 and 35 years old in good health and CMV-seronegative. The sequenced sample consisted of PBMCs.

The CDR3, as DNA: TGTGCCAGCAGCTTTGAGCTTCAGCCCCAGCATTTT. This translates into CASSFELQPQHF. The chain uses TRBV7-9 and TRBJ1-5; D gene ambiguous. Per germline, CDR1 SEHNR and CDR2 FQNEAQ (reference sequence). This CDR3 is 12 amino acids long. Trimming took 3 bases from V and 6 from J, leaving 6 bases between them.